Sequencing of this T cell receptor (beta chain) was carried out in a study of T-cell reconstitution after alpha-beta-depleted transplantation in children. Study-wide findings and caveats: Reportedly, only several hundred clones from non-depleted graft cells drove alpha-beta T-cell counts at about two months. A year post-transplant, T-cell counts and diversity derived mostly from newly produced T cells. Some patients showed high day-60 TCRbeta diversity, which derived from surviving recipient T cells and thymic progenitors.

Per the germline V gene, CDR1 is SGHAT and CDR2 is FQNNGV. V lost 4 bases and J 0 bases, leaving 19 bases between the germline ends. This CDR3 spans 18 amino acids. During its preparation, the TCRbeta library received unique molecular identifiers. TCRdb passed the PCR reads through MiXCR, listing each CDR3 protein once. Among about 640,000 distinct CDR3 sequences listed, roughly 13% were seen once. This clonotype occurred a few times. Its antigen is unknown. The material sequenced was PBMCs, mostly from graft donor cells, taken 360 days after TCRalphabeta/CD19-depleted stem cell transplant. The chain carries TRBV11-2 and TRBJ2-4; weak D call: TRBD1 (6 bases). The TCR comes from a male patient younger than 18 who had a stem cell transplant for acute myeloid leukemia, so the T cells may come from the graft donor. Here the CDR3 reads CASSSSGQLILAKNIQYF. The CDR3 nucleotides are TGTGCCAGCAGCTCATCTGGACAGCTTATTCTAGCCAAAAACATTCAGTACTTC.